What follows are 22 T cell receptor beta chains derived from one specimen sequenced in a study of tumor-infiltrating lymphocytes in glioblastoma multiforme. TCR beta libraries were built from RNA through three nested multiplex PCR rounds using modified ARM-PCR. TCRdb re-derived calls from the multiplex PCR reads in MiXCR, one entry per CDR3 protein. Counted here are roughly 10,000 distinct CDR3 sequences, 66% occurring once; the ten biggest clones make up less than 30%. Source material: brain tumor tissue. The source is a male donor with glioblastoma.

This clonotype was found a few times. With a much larger clone just one base away, this may be a read error. The rearrangement uses TRBV20-1 and TRBJ1-4; no firm D call. The CDR3 loop spans 16 amino acids. CDR1 and CDR2 (germline): DFQATT, SNEGSKA (reference sequence). The ends were cut back, 1 base at V and 7 bases at J, with 19 bases in the middle. CDR3 sequence: CSARATEDGWGEKLFF. CDR3 nucleotides: TGCAGTGCTAGAGCCACCGAGGACGGCTGGGGTGAAAAACTGTTTTTT.

The gene calls are TRBV4-1 and TRBJ2-7, with 8 bases lining up with TRBD1. This CDR3 contains 15 residues. Germline values: CDR1 MGHRA, CDR2 YSYEKL. V shed 5 bases, J shed 3 bases, and the junction held 9 bases outside the gene matches. The CDR3 is CASSYYRGRIYEQYF. In DNA, the CDR3 is TGCGCCAGCAGCTACTACAGGGGGAGGATCTACGAGCAGTACTTC.

On this clonotype: A read error is likely, as this CDR3 ends without the conserved phenylalanine or tryptophan. V and J are TRBV10-1 and TRBJ2-2, with 11 bases aligning to TRBD2. The CDR3 consists of 16 residues. J gave up 9 bases and V 3 bases, and 9 bases lay outside the gene matches. CDR1 and CDR2 from the germline V gene are WNHNN and SYGVQD (reference sequence). CDR3 nucleotides: TGCGCCAGCAGTGAAATGGCTAGCGGGAGGACCCGGGAGCTGTTTCTT. As protein: CASSEMASGRTRELFL.

In the case of this clonotype: A much larger clone lies a single base off, so this may be a read error. No conserved phenylalanine or tryptophan is present at the end of the CDR3, so a read error is the likely explanation. V is TRBV2 and J is TRBJ1-2; weak D call: TRBD1 (6 bases). This CDR3 has 15 residues. Trimming removed 5 bases from V and 4 bases from J, with 17 bases in between. CDR1 and CDR2 from the germline V gene are SNHLY and FYNNEI. The CDR3 sequence: CASSISQGRGYGYTL. The CDR3 nucleotides read TGTGCCAGCAGTATATCTCAGGGGCGGGGCTATGGCTACACCTTA.

As concerns this clonotype: One junction end disagrees with the germline gene, perhaps due to a read error. The chain links TRBV20-1 to TRBJ2-4; 10 nucleotides line up with TRBD1. This CDR3 is built from 19 residues. Looked up from germline, CDR1 is DFQATT and CDR2 is SNEGSKA (reference sequence). CDR3 DNA: TGCAGTGCTAGAGACCCGGACAGGGGGATTAGGAAAACCAAAAATATTCAGTACTTC. Its translation is CSARDPDRGIRKTKNIQYF.

By its share, this clonotype is medium-sized. The J gene is TRBJ2-3, the V gene TRBV6-2 or TRBV6-3; 12 bases agree with TRBD2. Germline V gene lookup returns CDR1 MNHEY and CDR2 SVGEGT. After removal of 0 bases from V and 6 bases from J, the junction contained 7 bases not matched to a gene. The CDR3 covers 17 residues. The CDR3: CASSYSPLAGGRDTQYF. The DNA of the CDR3 is TGTGCCAGCAGTTACTCTCCCCTAGCGGGAGGGAGGGATACGCAGTATTTT.

The chain has TRBV11-2 and TRBJ2-7, with TRBD2 matching 7 bases. The CDR3 is 14 residues long. After removal of 5 bases from V and 0 bases from J, the junction contained 4 bases not matched to a gene. Germline lookup yields CDR1 SGHAT and CDR2 FQNNGV. CDR3 nucleotide sequence: TGTGCCAGCAGCCAGGGCGGGAGCTCCTACGAGCAGTACTTC. Its protein product is CASSQGGSSYEQYF.

Regarding this clonotype: Given a much more abundant clone one base away, this may be a read error. The chain employs TRBV28 and TRBJ1-1; 7 bases fit TRBD1. CDR1 and CDR2 from the germline V gene are MDHEN and SYDVKM. CDR3 size: 15 residues. The CDR3 reads CASTQGTVVRTEALF. In nucleotides, the CDR3 is TGTGCCAGCACCCAAGGGACAGTGGTGAGAACTGAAGCTCTCTTT.

This clonotype has at least ten counts. The DNA is omitted, as the CDR3 cannot be located on it reliably, and the CDR3 follows TCRdb's listing. V is TRBV28 and J is TRBJ2-2; no DNA check was done on the table's D call, TRBD2. Germline CDR1 reads MDHEN; CDR2 reads SYDVKM. Termini included, the CDR3 measures 15 amino acids. The CDR3 region is CATVGPGLAGGELFF.

This clonotype was counted a few times. One end of the junction varies from germline; a read error may be responsible. The V gene is TRBV29-1, the J gene TRBJ2-1; TRBD1 is a possible D gene (5 bases). This CDR3 contains 14 residues. Germline V gene lookup returns CDR1 SQVTM and CDR2 ANQGSEA. Here the CDR3 reads CSRWWGGSYNEQFF. In DNA, the CDR3 is TGTAGCAGGTGGTGGGGCGGCTCCTACAATGAGCAGTTCTTC.

Within the sample, this clonotype is large. V and J are TRBV11-2 and TRBJ1-1; unclear D gene. V lost 0 bases to trimming and J lost 7 bases, with 9 bases between them. This CDR3 is built from 13 residues. Germline V gives CDR1 SGHAT, CDR2 FQNNGV. CDR3 nucleotides: TGTGCCAGCAGCTTAGATTTTATGTTTGAAGCTTTCTTT. Translation: CASSLDFMFEAFF.

This clonotype appeared a few times. The chain recombines TRBV12-3 or TRBV12-4 with TRBJ2-5, with D perhaps being TRBD1 or TRBD2 (6 bases each). The V end lost 3 bases, the J end lost 13 bases, and 15 bases lay between the germline ends. This CDR3 has 12 amino acids. The CDR3 DNA follows: TGTGCCAGCAGTTTCCCGGGGGCGCGTCCGTACTTC. Its translation is CASSFPGARPYF.

The CDR3 nucleotides read TGTGCCAGCAGTCAGGGGTGGGGCAATCAGCCCCAGCATTTT. This sequence encodes CASSQGWGNQPQHF. The V call is TRBV6-5, the J call TRBJ1-5, with D maybe TRBD1 (6 bases). CDR1 and CDR2 from the germline V gene are MNHEY and SVGAGI. Between the trimmed V and J ends, which lost 5 bases and 2 bases, there was a span of 10 bases. The CDR3 covers 14 residues.

The rearrangement links TRBV10-3 to TRBJ1-1; 7 bases are a match to TRBD1. Germline V gene sequence: CDR1 ENHRY, CDR2 SYGVKD. Losses at the gene ends were 6 bases for V and 4 bases for J; bases not matched to a gene: 17. The CDR3 contains 17 residues. The CDR3 loop reads CAIRGGKAGGKGTEAFF. The CDR3 DNA is TGTGCCATCAGGGGGGGAAAGGCAGGGGGGAAGGGCACTGAAGCTTTCTTT.

The V call is TRBV11-2, the J call TRBJ2-1; 7 bases fit TRBD1. CDR1 is SGHAT, CDR2 FQNNGV, per germline. V shed 5 bases and J 10 bases; nucleotides not matched to a gene: 8. The CDR3 length is 13 residues. The CDR3 DNA sequence: TGTGCCAGCAGCAGAGACAGGGTGCAGGAGCAGTTCTTC. Translated: CASSRDRVQEQFF.

The chain is built from TRBV5-1 and TRBJ2-2; TRBD1 agrees at 7 bases. This CDR3 has 15 amino acids. With V trimmed by 4 bases and J by 17 bases, 20 bases remained unmatched. CDR1 and CDR2 (germline): SGHRS, YFSETQ. This CDR3 is CASSGGQWNTGEPFF. In DNA form, the CDR3 reads TGCGCCAGCAGCGGGGGACAGTGGAACACCGGGGAGCCATTTTTT. Combining the CDR3 with reference TRBV5-1 and TRBJ2-2 gives the whole variable domain KAGVTQTPRYLIKTRGQQVTLSCSPISGHRSVSWYQQTPGQGLQFLFEYFSETQRNKGNFPGRFSGRQFSNSRSEMNVSTLELGDSALYLCASSGGQWNTGEPFFGEGSRLTVL.

A remark on this clonotype: A much larger clone differs by one base, so this may be a read error. The chain couples TRBV18 to TRBJ2-5; 7 nucleotides match TRBD1. This CDR3 spans 16 amino acids. The germline V gene has CDR1 KGHSH and CDR2 LQKENI. Trimming removed 6 bases from V and 1 base from J; junction bases left unmatched: 11. The CDR3 nucleotides read TGTGCCAGCTCCCACCCCCCGACAGGGATCCAAGAGACCCAGTACTTC. Protein sequence: CASSHPPTGIQETQYF.

A word on this clonotype: Compared with germline, one end of the junction differs, possibly owing to a read error. V and J are TRBV25-1 and TRBJ2-6, with D maybe TRBD1 (5 bases). The CDR3 consists of 15 residues. CDR1 is MGHDK and CDR2 is SYGVNS in the germline V gene. CDR3 coding DNA: TGTGCCAGCAGTGAATGTCACTCTGGGGCCAACGTTCTGACTTTC. Amino acids: CASSECHSGANVLTF.

This clonotype was observed a few times. This chain joins TRBV20-1 and TRBJ2-7, with D perhaps TRBD2 (6 bases). The germline V gene has CDR1 DFQATT and CDR2 SNEGSKA (reference sequence). With 0 bases removed from V and 2 bases from J, the gap between germline ends came to 14 bases. The CDR3 loop spans 15 amino acids. CDR3: CSARDIAVPTYEQYF. The CDR3 region has the DNA TGCAGTGCTAGAGATATAGCGGTCCCCACCTACGAGCAGTACTTC.

In regard to this clonotype: Since the CDR3 does not end with the conserved phenylalanine or tryptophan, this likely comes from a read error. The rearrangement uses TRBV20-1 and TRBJ2-7, with 9 positions matching TRBD1. CDR1 and CDR2 from the germline V gene are DFQATT and SNEGSKA (reference sequence). This CDR3 has 14 amino acids. CDR3 residues: CSDRPRDREYEQYY. CDR3 nucleotides: TGCAGTGATAGACCCCGGGACAGGGAATACGAGCAGTACTAC.

In regard to this clonotype: The junction does not match germline at one end; this may be a read error. The chain recombines TRBV11-1 with TRBJ2-3, with 9 bases fitting TRBD2. Germline loops: CDR1 SGHAT, CDR2 FQDESV (reference sequence). CDR3 length: 16 amino acids. The CDR3 sequence is CANSLGLARNTDTQYF. CDR3 DNA: TGTGCCAACAGCTTAGGACTAGCGCGGAACACAGATACGCAGTATTTT.

By its share, this clonotype is medium-sized. The chain joins TRBV5-5 to TRBJ1-3; 8 bases map to TRBD1. The ends lost 3 bases at V and 8 bases at J; junction bases unmatched: 7. CDR3 length: 14 residues. Germline CDR1 and CDR2: SGHKS and YYEKEE (reference sequence). CDR3 nucleotides: TGTGCCAGCAGCTCCGACAGGGGCTTGGACACCATATATTTT. Encoded protein: CASSSDRGLDTIYF.